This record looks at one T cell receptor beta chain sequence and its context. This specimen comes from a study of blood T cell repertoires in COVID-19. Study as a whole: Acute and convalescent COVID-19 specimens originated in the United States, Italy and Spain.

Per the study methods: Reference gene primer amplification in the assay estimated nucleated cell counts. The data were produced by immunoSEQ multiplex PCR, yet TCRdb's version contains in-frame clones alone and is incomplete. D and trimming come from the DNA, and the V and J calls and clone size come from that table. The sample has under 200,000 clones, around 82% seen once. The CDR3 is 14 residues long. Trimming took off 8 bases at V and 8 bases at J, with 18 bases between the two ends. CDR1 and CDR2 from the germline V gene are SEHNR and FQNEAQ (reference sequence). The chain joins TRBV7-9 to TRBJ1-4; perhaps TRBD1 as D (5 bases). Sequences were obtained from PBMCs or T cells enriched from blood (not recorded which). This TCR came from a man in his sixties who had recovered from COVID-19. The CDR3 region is CASSKGGGNEKLFF. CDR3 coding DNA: TGTGCCAGCTCCAAGGGCGGGGGGAACGAAAAACTGTTTTTT.